The entry that follows covers one T cell receptor beta chain sequence. The antigen is not known. The data were taken from a study of T cell responses to AZD1222 COVID-19 vaccine. Study-wide context: Doses given second, at about 4 or about 12 weeks, were pooled. Study-wide points: Just a handful of people given AZD1222 tested seropositive at baseline.

Sequenced by immunoSEQ multiplex PCR; TCRdb stores in-frame clones only, minus some. Of around 70,000 clones in the sample, around four fifths were seen once. This sequence was found in an adult in good health. This sample comprised peripheral blood, obtained on day 0 of AZD1222 vaccination.

For the CDR3, the DNA is TGTGCCAGCAGCTTGAGAGGGGCAGATACGCAGTATTTT. Its protein is CASSLRGADTQYF. V gene TRBV5-4 combines with J gene TRBJ2-3; D is possibly TRBD1 or TRBD2 (5 bases each). The CDR3 length is 13 residues. Germline CDR1 is SGHNT and CDR2 is YYREEE (reference sequence). Trimming stripped 1 base from V and 4 bases from J, with 7 bases between.